The clone carrying this T cell receptor beta chain occurred many times. The data belong to a study of T-cell memory formation after mild COVID-19. Germline V gives CDR1 SEHNR, CDR2 FQNEAQ (reference sequence). The CDR3 has 14 amino acids. Trimming stripped 3 bases from V and 5 bases from J, with 12 bases between. TCRdb itself ran the 5' RACE reads through MiXCR, one entry per CDR3 protein. The table has 200,000 or so distinct CDR3 sequences, 16% seen once; the top ten hold around 1.9%. The V and J genes are TRBV7-9 and TRBJ2-3; D call uncertain. The receptor's source is an adult woman who had mild COVID-19 (a few samples of this study predate the infection). Cell type and time point are not known. Source material: PBMCs or a T cell subset sorted from them (not recorded which). The CDR3 loop reads CASSLSGPLDTQYF. The CDR3 nucleotides are TGTGCCAGCAGCTTGTCCGGGCCCTTAGATACGCAGTATTTT.